This T cell receptor (beta chain) originates from a study of long-term antiretroviral therapy in people with HIV. The germline V gene encodes CDR1 SGHTA and CDR2 FQGNSA. The trim removed 5 bases at V and 4 bases at J, leaving 6 bases unmatched. The CDR3 totals 17 residues. This clone was recorded only once. immunoSEQ v3.0 was run at survey level. The repertoire was sequenced with immunoSEQ multiplex PCR; TCRdb's copy has only in-frame clones and lacks some. The profile shows about 15,000 clones, about 91% of them singletons. V and J are TRBV7-2 and TRBJ2-3; TRBD2 matches 16 bases. This receptor was identified in a woman in her twenties or thirties with HIV. The sample was unsorted PBMCs, taken roughly 2.3 years before starting antiretroviral therapy. Here the CDR3 reads CASSQGLAGGSADTQYF. CDR3 bases: TGTGCCAGCAGCCAGGGACTAGCGGGGGGGTCCGCAGATACGCAGTATTTT.